This is a list of T cell receptor beta chains from one sample in a study of shared clonotypes between healthy human individuals. Method: immunoSEQ multiplex PCR; TCRdb's copy keeps in-frame clones and lacks some. The sample records about 1,800,000 clones, less than 95% being singletons. The sample taken for sequencing was naive CD8+ T cells sorted from blood. These receptors were obtained from a man in his late teens or twenties in good health. Each CDR3 is given with its conserved first and last residue. The D gene is left open where the match is weak. The listing skips clone size in some rows; elsewhere it reads once, few, many or a size class.

TRBJ2-7 TRBV21-1 - - CASTSGRTSVPSYEQYF TGTGCCAGCACCTCGGGCCGAACATCCGTACCCTCCTACGAGCAGTACTTC
TRBJ2-3 TRBV5-6 TRBD1 - CASSLYGTGMTDTQYF TGTGCCAGCAGCTTGTACGGGACAGGGATGACAGATACGCAGTATTTT
TRBJ2-7 TRBV27 TRBD1 - CASSLGQGGYEQYF TGTGCCAGCAGTTTAGGACAGGGTGGCTACGAGCAGTACTTC
TRBJ2-5 TRBV5-1 - - CASSFYPGTQGETQYF TGCGCCAGCAGCTTCTACCCCGGGACACAAGGGGAGACCCAGTACTTC
TRBJ2-5 TRBV9 TRBD1 - CASSINRDREQETQYF TGTGCCAGCAGCATTAACCGGGACAGGGAGCAAGAGACCCAGTACTTC
TRBJ2-7 TRBV4-1 - - CASSPHSGVGYEQYF TGCGCCAGCAGCCCCCACTCTGGAGTGGGGTACGAGCAGTACTTC
TRBJ2-3 TRBV29-1 - - CSVEDGQTAADTQYF TGCAGCGTTGAAGACGGGCAGACCGCAGCAGATACGCAGTATTTT
TRBJ1-2 TRBV7-9 - - CASSLGPGRGTNYGYTF TGTGCCAGCAGCTTAGGGCCAGGGAGAGGGACTAACTATGGCTACACCTTC
TRBJ2-7 TRBV6-1 - - CASSTSYEQYF TGTGCCAGTTCGACTAGCTACGAGCAGTACTTC
TRBJ2-7 TRBV29-1 - few CSVLTSPHEQYF TGCAGCGTCTTGACAAGCCCCCACGAGCAGTACTTC
TRBJ1-4 TRBV5-8 TRBD1 - CASSLQPGQGADKF TGTGCCAGCAGCTTGCAACCGGGACAGGGAGCGGATAAATTT
TRBJ2-7 TRBV11-2 - - CASSSGADEQYF TGTGCCAGCAGCAGTGGGGCGGACGAGCAGTACTTC
TRBJ2-1 TRBV5-1 - - CASGPLGTLHYNEQFF TGCGCCAGCGGACCTTTAGGGACCCTGCACTACAATGAGCAGTTCTTC
TRBJ2-7 TRBV4-1 - - CASSQATLGSEQYF TGCGCCAGCAGCCAAGCGACCCTCGGGAGCGAGCAGTACTTC
TRBJ1-5 TRBV4-1 - - CASSQDRRSQPQHF TGCGCCAGCAGCCAAGATCGACGGAGTCAGCCCCAGCATTTT
TRBJ1-2 TRBV2 TRBD1 once CASNPPGQGARGYTF TGTGCCAGCAATCCCCCGGGACAGGGGGCCAGGGGCTACACCTTC
TRBJ1-1 TRBV4-1 - - CASSQERGTEAFF TGCGCCAGCAGCCAAGAAAGAGGCACTGAAGCTTTCTTT
TRBJ2-7 TRBV6-5 - - CASSYSRVYEQYF TGTGCCAGCAGTTACTCCCGAGTCTACGAGCAGTACTTC
TRBJ1-1 TRBV28 - - CASSLGLRTEAFF TGTGCCAGCAGTTTGGGTTTGAGGACTGAAGCTTTCTTT
TRBJ1-4 TRBV9 - - CASSEPGGELFF TGTGCCAGCAGCGAACCCGGTGGTGAACTGTTTTTT
TRBJ2-7 TRBV2 - - CASTESVDGSYEQYF TGTGCCAGCACCGAAAGTGTGGACGGGAGCTACGAGCAGTACTTC
TRBJ1-1 TRBV30 - - CAWSVGEGTEAFF TGTGCCTGGAGTGTCGGGGAGGGAACTGAAGCTTTCTTT
TRBJ2-7 TRBV30 - - CAWSQGPGVQSYEQYF TGTGCCTGGAGTCAGGGGCCGGGCGTACAATCCTACGAGCAGTACTTC
TRBJ1-5 TRBV28 - - CASRRGAPAQPQHF TGTGCCAGCAGAAGGGGGGCGCCCGCCCAGCCCCAGCATTTT
TRBJ1-4 TRBV5-8 - - CASSLMGEANEKLFF TGTGCCAGCAGCTTAATGGGAGAGGCTAATGAAAAACTGTTTTTT
TRBJ1-1 TRBV5-6 TRBD1 once CASSFEQGWQAFF TGTGCCAGCAGCTTTGAACAGGGGTGGCAAGCTTTCTTT
TRBJ2-7 TRBV4-1 - - CASSPPPGEPYEQYF TGCGCCAGCAGCCCCCCGCCAGGGGAACCCTACGAGCAGTACTTC
TRBJ2-2 TRBV12-5 - - CASGDPWGTGELFF TGTGCTAGTGGTGACCCTTGGGGTACCGGGGAGCTGTTTTTT
TRBJ2-1 TRBV27 - - CASSPSSVLGGSYNEQFF TGTGCCAGCAGCCCTTCGAGTGTGTTGGGGGGCTCCTACAATGAGCAGTTCTTC
TRBJ2-4 TRBV6-5 TRBD1 - CASSLPGQEVYF TGTGCCAGCAGTCTACCGGGACAGGAAGTGTACTTC
TRBJ2-2 TRBV6-5 - - CASSYVLTGELFF TGTGCCAGCAGTTACGTCCTGACAGGGGAGCTGTTTTTT
TRBJ2-7 TRBV7-8 TRBD1 - CASSEGQVYEQYF TGTGCCAGCAGCGAGGGACAGGTCTACGAGCAGTACTTC
TRBJ1-2 TRBV28 - - CASSLVGAGGYGYTF TGTGCCAGCAGTTTAGTAGGGGCCGGGGGCTATGGCTACACCTTC
TRBJ2-7 TRBV6-1 - - CASSESHPYEQYF TGTGCCAGCAGTGAAAGCCATCCCTACGAGCAGTACTTC
TRBJ1-3 TRBV4-2 - - CASSQDGGGIVGNTIYF TGTGCCAGCAGCCAAGATGGGGGGGGCATCGTTGGAAACACCATATATTTT
TRBJ2-1 TRBV10-3 TRBD2 once CAISEVKGLRRSEQFF TGTGCCATCAGTGAGGTAAAGGGACTACGGCGGTCAGAGCAGTTCTTC
TRBJ2-7 TRBV28 TRBD1 - CASSFPRRQGHEQYF TGTGCCAGCAGTTTCCCTCGGAGACAGGGGCACGAGCAGTACTTC
TRBJ1-1 TRBV7-9 - - CASSFPIQGGTEAFF TGTGCCAGCAGCTTTCCAATACAGGGAGGTACTGAAGCTTTCTTT
TRBJ2-7 TRBV19 TRBD2 - CATLGGLVKEQYF TGTGCCACCCTTGGAGGACTAGTAAAAGAGCAGTACTTC
TRBJ2-7 TRBV12-5 TRBD1 - CASGFGGQGRLEGYEQYF TGTGCTAGTGGTTTCGGGGGACAGGGGAGATTGGAAGGCTACGAGCAGTACTTC
TRBJ2-2 TRBV27 TRBD2 once CASRPLREQDTGELFF TGTGCCAGCAGACCACTGCGGGAGCAGGACACCGGGGAGCTGTTTTTT
TRBJ2-7 TRBV7-6 - - CASSPGSWIEQYF TGTGCCAGCAGCCCAGGGTCCTGGATCGAGCAGTACTTC
TRBJ2-3 TRBV10-1 TRBD2 - CASSGERGEDTQYF TGCGCCAGCAGTGGAGAGCGGGGGGAAGATACGCAGTATTTT
TRBJ2-7 TRBV9 - - CASSVGSSYEQYF TGTGCCAGCAGCGTTGGGAGCTCCTACGAGCAGTACTTC
TRBJ1-6 TRBV5-5 - few CASSLVNNSPLHF TGTGCCAGCAGCTTGGTCAACAATTCACCCCTCCACTTT
TRBJ1-4 TRBV19 - - CASSIVEDSRNEKLFF TGTGCCAGTAGTATAGTCGAGGACAGCCGTAATGAAAAACTGTTTTTT